This TCR beta chain was recovered during a study of cytomegalovirus exposure and HLA in healthy donors. Notes on the study in general: Indistinguishable V segments such as TRBV6-2 and TRBV6-3 were excluded. A previous analysis found most TCR beta V segments productive roughly 90% or roughly 30% of the time. As was reported, the HLA-A and HLA-B alleles of most subjects were accurately predicted from TCR beta sequences.

Healthy people donating bone marrow made up the donors. Germline lookup yields CDR1 SEHNR and CDR2 FQNEAQ (reference sequence). Trimming at V came to 6 bases and at J to 2 bases, leaving 7 bases not matched to a gene. This CDR3 is built from 16 residues. For this clone: The target antigen is unknown.

PCR amplification relied on 60 Vbeta primers (plus 13 Jbeta primers). Using immunoSEQ multiplex PCR, the repertoire was profiled, and TCRdb retains in-frame clones only, with some absent. The sample comprises some 170,000 clones, under 85% of which are singletons, and 2.5% rests with the top ten. Material: PBMCs. This chain uses TRBV7-9 with TRBJ1-3, with 10 bases matching TRBD1. This clonotype originated in a human donor in good health. The CDR3 loop is CASSPTGGLAGNTIYF. The CDR3 coding sequence is TGTGCCAGCAGTCCGACAGGGGGCTTGGCTGGAAACACCATATATTTT.